Included here is one TCR beta chain sequence, with context. Germline CDR1 reads MNHNY; CDR2 reads SVGAGI (reference sequence). With V trimmed by 4 bases and J by 1 base, 3 bases remained unmatched. This CDR3 spans 15 amino acids. The authors' processing: Estimates of nucleated cell counts were drawn from the amplification of reference gene primers. This table comes from immunoSEQ multiplex PCR, and its TCRdb copy is limited to in-frame clones, with some not included. The V and J calls and clone size are taken from that table; D and trimming were inferred from the DNA. In the table there are 70,000 or so clones, roughly 90% of which are singletons. The entry originates in a study of blood T cell repertoires in COVID-19. The overall study: PBMCs, B-cell-depleted T cells, or T cells provided the cDNA or gDNA that made up the material.

What was sequenced was peripheral blood. The genes are TRBV6-6 and TRBJ2-2, with 7 bases matching TRBD1. This clonotype was sampled from a human donor in a cohort sampled during active COVID-19. The CDR3: CASSSTGRNTGELFF. The CDR3 DNA is TGTGCCAGCAGTTCGACAGGGCGGAACACCGGGGAGCTGTTTTTT.